This TCR beta chain was documented in a study of STAT3 mutations in large granular lymphocyte leukemia. Notes on the study in general: At least one immunodominant TCR beta clonotype appeared in every T-cell large granular lymphocyte leukemia patient.

Libraries were prepared by immunoSEQ multiplex PCR; TCRdb keeps only in-frame clonotypes and omits some of them. The data contain about 5,400 clones, around half of them seen just once; the ten biggest clones take up roughly 60%. The V end was cut by 2 bases, the J end by 7 bases, with 9 bases between. The CDR3 loop spans 12 amino acids. Germline lookup yields CDR1 SGHDT and CDR2 YYEEEE. For this clone: Its antigen is not identified.

The chain is built from TRBV5-6 and TRBJ1-1; D unresolved. Sequenced material: peripheral blood mononuclear cells. The sequence was collected from a woman in her 70s with T-cell large granular lymphocyte leukemia. Some clones in this sample may be carry-over from other donors' samples. CDR3 coding DNA: TGTGCCAGCAGCTTTACAGCTGGTGAAGCTTTCTTT. It specifies CASSFTAGEAFF.